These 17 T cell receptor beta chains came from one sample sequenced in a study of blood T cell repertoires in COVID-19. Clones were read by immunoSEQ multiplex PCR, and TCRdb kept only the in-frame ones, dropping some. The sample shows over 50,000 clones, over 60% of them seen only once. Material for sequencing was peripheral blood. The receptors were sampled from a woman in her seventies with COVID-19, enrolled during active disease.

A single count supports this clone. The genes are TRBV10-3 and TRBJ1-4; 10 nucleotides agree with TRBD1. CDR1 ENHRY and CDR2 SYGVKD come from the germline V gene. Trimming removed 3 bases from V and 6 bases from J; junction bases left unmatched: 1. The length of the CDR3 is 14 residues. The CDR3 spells CAISDGTGDEKLFF. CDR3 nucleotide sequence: TGTGCCATCAGTGATGGGACAGGGGATGAAAAACTGTTTTTT.

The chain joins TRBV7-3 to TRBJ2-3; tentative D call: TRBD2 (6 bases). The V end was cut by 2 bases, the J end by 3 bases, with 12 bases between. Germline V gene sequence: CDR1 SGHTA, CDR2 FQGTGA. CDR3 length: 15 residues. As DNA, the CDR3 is TGTGCCAGCAGCTTAGGCCCCGGGGGAACAGATACGCAGTATTTT. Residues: CASSLGPGGTDTQYF. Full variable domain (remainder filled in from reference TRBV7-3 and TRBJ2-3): GAGVSQTPSNKVTEKGKYVELRCDPISGHTALYWYRQSLGQGPEFLIYFQGTGAADDSGLPNDRFFAVRPEGSVSTLKIQRTERGDSAVYLCASSLGPGGTDTQYFGPGTRLTVL.

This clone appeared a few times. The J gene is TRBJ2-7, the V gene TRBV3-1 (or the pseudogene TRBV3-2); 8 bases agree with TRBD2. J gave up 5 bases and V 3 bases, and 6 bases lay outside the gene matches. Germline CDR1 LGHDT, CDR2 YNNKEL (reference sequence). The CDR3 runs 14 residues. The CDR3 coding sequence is TGTGCCAGCAGCCAGGCTGGGACTAGTGACGAGCAGTACTTC. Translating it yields CASSQAGTSDEQYF.

CDR3 sequence (DNA): TGTGCCAGCAGTGTGGGAGACACCGGGGAGCTGTTTTTT. Residues: CASSVGDTGELFF. The V and J genes are TRBV6-4 and TRBJ2-2; possibly TRBD2 for D (5 bases). The CDR3 loop spans 13 amino acids. The germline V gene has CDR1 MRHNA and CDR2 SNTAGT. V was clipped by 4 bases and J by 3 bases, with 6 bases between them.

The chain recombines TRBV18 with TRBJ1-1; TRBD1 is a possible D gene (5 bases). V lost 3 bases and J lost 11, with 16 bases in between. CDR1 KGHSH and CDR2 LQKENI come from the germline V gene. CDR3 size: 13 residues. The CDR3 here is CASSPEREGMAFF. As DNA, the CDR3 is TGTGCCAGCTCACCGGAAAGGGAGGGGATGGCTTTCTTT.

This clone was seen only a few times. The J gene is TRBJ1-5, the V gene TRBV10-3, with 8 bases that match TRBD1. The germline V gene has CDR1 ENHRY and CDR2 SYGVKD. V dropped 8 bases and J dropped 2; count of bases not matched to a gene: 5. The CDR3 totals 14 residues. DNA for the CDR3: TGTGCCATCGGAGCGACAGGGGGCAATCAGCCCCAGCATTTT. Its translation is CAIGATGGNQPQHF.

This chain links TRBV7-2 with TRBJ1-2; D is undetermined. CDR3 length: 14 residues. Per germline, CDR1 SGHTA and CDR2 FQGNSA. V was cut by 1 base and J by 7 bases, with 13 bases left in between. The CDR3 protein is CASSLENLLAGYTF. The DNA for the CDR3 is TGTGCCAGCAGCTTAGAAAACCTACTAGCTGGCTACACCTTC.

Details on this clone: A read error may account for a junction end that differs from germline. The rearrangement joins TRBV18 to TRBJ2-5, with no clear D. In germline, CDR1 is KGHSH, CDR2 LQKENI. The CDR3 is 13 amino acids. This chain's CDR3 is CASSPRGQETQYF. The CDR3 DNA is TGTGCCAGCTCCCCACGAGGTCAAGAGACCCAGTACTTC.

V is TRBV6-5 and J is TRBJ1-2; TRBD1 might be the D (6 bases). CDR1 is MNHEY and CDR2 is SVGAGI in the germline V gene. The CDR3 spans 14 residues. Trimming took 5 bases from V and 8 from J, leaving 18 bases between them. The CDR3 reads CASSLEQGPRGYTF. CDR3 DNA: TGTGCCAGCAGTCTCGAACAGGGCCCACGGGGCTACACCTTC.

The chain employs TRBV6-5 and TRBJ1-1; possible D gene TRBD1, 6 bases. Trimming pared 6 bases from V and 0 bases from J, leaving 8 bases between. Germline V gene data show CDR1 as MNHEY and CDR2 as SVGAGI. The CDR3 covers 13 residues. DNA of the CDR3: TGTGCCAGCAGGCCAGGGGTGAACACTGAAGCTTTCTTT. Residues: CASRPGVNTEAFF.

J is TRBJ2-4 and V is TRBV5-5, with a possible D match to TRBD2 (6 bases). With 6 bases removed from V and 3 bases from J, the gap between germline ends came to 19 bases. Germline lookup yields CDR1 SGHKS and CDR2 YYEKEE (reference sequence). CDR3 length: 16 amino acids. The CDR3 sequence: CASTPLGGGGKNIQYF. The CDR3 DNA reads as TGTGCCAGCACCCCCTTGGGGGGAGGCGGCAAAAACATTCAGTACTTC.

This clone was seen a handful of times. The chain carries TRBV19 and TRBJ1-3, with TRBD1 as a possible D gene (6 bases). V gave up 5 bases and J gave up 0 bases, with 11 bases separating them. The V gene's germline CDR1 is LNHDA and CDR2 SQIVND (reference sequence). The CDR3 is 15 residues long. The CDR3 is CASSQYRVSGNTIYF. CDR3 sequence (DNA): TGTGCCAGTAGTCAATACAGGGTCTCTGGAAACACCATATATTTT.

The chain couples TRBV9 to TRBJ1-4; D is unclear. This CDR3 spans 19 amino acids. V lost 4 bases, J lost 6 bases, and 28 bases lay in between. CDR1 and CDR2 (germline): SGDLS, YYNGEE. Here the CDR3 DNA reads TGTGCCAGCAGCCCTAGCCGTAGCCCCTACCAAATCCTAGATGAAAAACTGTTTTTT. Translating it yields CASSPSRSPYQILDEKLFF.

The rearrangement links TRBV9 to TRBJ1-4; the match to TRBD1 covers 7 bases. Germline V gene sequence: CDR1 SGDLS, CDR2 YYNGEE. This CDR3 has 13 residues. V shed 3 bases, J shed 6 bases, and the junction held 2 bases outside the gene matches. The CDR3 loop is CASSARGDEKLFF. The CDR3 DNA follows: TGTGCCAGCAGCGCCAGGGGGGATGAAAAACTGTTTTTT.

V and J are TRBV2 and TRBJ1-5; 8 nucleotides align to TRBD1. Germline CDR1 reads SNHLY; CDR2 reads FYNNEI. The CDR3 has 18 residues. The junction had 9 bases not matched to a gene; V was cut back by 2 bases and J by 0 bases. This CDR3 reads CASSESRGQVYSNQPQHF. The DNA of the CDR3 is TGTGCCAGCAGTGAATCCAGGGGGCAAGTCTATAGCAATCAGCCCCAGCATTTT.

This CDR3 is CASSHPPDRVVNTEAFF. CDR3 sequence (DNA): TGTGCCAGCAGTCACCCCCCGGACAGGGTGGTGAACACTGAAGCTTTCTTT. V and J are TRBV7-3 and TRBJ1-1; 8 bases match TRBD1. Germline lookup yields CDR1 SGHTA and CDR2 FQGTGA. This CDR3 is built from 17 residues. V gave up 6 bases and J gave up 0 bases; unmatched junction bases: 12. The complete variable domain, with remaining parts taken from reference TRBV7-3 and TRBJ1-1, reads GAGVSQTPSNKVTEKGKYVELRCDPISGHTALYWYRQSLGQGPEFLIYFQGTGAADDSGLPNDRFFAVRPEGSVSTLKIQRTERGDSAVYLCASSHPPDRVVNTEAFFGQGTRLTVV.

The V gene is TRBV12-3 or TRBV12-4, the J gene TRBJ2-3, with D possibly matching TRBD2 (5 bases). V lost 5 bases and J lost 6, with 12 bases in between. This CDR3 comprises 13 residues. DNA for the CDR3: TGTGCCAGCAGTGGCCGGCCGGGGGATACGCAGTATTTT. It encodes CASSGRPGDTQYF.